This T cell receptor (beta chain) was recovered during a study of blood T cell repertoires in COVID-19. Assay used: immunoSEQ multiplex PCR; TCRdb lists only in-frame clones, some missing. The table has about 36,000 clones, around 80% seen once. Sequenced material: peripheral blood. The receptor was derived from a man aged 60 to 69 with acute or convalescent COVID-19.

In nucleotides, the CDR3 is TGCGCCAGCAGCTTGAGCGGACCGGCTAGCGGGAGCTACGAGCAGTACTTC. It yields the protein CASSLSGPASGSYEQYF. This chain uses TRBV5-1 with TRBJ2-7, with 10 bases that match TRBD2. The CDR3 length is 17 residues. V trimming: 1 base; J trimming: 3 bases; junction bases outside the gene matches: 10. Per the germline V gene, CDR1 is SGHRS and CDR2 is YFSETQ.